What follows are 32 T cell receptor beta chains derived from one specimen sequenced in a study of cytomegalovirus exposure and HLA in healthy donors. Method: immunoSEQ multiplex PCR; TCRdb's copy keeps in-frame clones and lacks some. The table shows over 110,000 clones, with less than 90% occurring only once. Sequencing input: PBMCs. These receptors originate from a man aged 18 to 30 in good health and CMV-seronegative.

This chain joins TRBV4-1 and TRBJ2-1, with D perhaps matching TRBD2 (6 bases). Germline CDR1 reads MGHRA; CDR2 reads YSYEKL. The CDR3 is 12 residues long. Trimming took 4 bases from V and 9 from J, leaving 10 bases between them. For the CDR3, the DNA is TGCGCCAGCAGCCCCACTAGCCTTGAGCAGTTCTTC. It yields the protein CASSPTSLEQFF.

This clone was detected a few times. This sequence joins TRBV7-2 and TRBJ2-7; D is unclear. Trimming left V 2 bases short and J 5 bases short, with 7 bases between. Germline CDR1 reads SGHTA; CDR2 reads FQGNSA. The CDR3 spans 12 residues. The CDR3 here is CASSLTVNEQYF. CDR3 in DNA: TGTGCCAGCAGCTTAACGGTCAACGAGCAGTACTTC.

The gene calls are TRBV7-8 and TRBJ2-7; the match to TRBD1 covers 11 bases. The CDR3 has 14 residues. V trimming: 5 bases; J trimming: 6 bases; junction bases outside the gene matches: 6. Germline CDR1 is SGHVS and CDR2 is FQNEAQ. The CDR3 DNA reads TGTGCCAGCAGCGGGAGGACAGGGGGCAGCGAGCAGTACTTC. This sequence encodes CASSGRTGGSEQYF.

The CDR3 DNA sequence: TGTGCCAGCAGTGGTCCGGAGTCCTACGAGCAGTACTTC. It is translated as CASSGPESYEQYF. The V and J genes are TRBV2 and TRBJ2-7; no reliable D call. V lost 4 bases and J lost 1, with 8 bases in between. There are 13 residues in the CDR3. Germline V CDR1 and CDR2: SNHLY, FYNNEI.

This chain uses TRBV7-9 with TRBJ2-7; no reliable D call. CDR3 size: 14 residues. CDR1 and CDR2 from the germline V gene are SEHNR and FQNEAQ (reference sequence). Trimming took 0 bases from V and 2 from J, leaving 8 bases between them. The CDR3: CASSLASPAYEQYF. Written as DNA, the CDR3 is TGTGCCAGCAGCTTAGCGTCCCCGGCCTACGAGCAGTACTTC. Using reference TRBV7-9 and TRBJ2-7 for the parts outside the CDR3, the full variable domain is DTGVSQNPRHKITKRGQNVTFRCDPISEHNRLYWYRQTLGQGPEFLTYFQNEAQLEKSRLLSDRFSAERPKGSFSTLEIQRTEQGDSAMYLCASSLASPAYEQYFGPGTRLTVT.

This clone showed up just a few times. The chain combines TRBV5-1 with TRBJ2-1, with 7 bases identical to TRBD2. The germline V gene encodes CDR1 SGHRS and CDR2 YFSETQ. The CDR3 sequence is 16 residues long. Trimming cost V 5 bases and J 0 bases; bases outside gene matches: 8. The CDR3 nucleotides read TGCGCCAGCAGTGCGATGGGGGGGAGCTCCTACAATGAGCAGTTCTTC. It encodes CASSAMGGSSYNEQFF.

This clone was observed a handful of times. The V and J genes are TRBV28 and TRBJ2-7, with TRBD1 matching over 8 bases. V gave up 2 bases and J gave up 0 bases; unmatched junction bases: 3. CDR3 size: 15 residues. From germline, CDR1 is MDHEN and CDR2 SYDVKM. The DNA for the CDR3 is TGTGCCAGCAGTTTACCCGGGACAGGCTCCTACGAGCAGTACTTC. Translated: CASSLPGTGSYEQYF.

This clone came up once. The CDR3 protein is CASESPGQGGNIQYF. The DNA of the CDR3 is TGTGCCAGCGAGAGTCCGGGACAGGGAGGTAACATTCAGTACTTC. This rearrangement joins TRBV2 to TRBJ2-4; 9 bases line up with TRBD1. The CDR3 length is 15 residues. Germline loops: CDR1 SNHLY, CDR2 FYNNEI. Trimming took 8 bases from V and 7 from J; bases not matched to a gene: 12.

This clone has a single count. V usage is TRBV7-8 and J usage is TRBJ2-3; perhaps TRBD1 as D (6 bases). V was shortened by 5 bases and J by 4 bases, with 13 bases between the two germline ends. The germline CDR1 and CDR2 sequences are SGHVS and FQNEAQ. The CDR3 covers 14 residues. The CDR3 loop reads CASSPGQPADTQYF. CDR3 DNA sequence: TGTGCCAGCAGCCCAGGACAGCCGGCAGATACGCAGTATTTT.

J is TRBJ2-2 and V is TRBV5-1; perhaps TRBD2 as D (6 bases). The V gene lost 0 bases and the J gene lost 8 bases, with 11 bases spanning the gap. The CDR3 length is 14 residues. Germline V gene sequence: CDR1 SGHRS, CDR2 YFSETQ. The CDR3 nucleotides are TGCGCCAGCAGCTTGGTACTAGCCGTAGGGGAGCTGTTTTTT. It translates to CASSLVLAVGELFF.

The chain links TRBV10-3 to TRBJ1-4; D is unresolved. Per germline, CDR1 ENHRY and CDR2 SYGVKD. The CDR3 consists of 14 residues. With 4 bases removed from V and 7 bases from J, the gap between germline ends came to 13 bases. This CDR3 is CAISAAGPLEKLFF. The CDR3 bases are TGTGCCATCAGTGCGGCGGGTCCCCTTGAAAAACTGTTTTTT.

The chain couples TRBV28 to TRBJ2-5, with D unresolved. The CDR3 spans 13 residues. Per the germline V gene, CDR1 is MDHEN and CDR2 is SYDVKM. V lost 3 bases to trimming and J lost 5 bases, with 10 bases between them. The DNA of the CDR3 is TGTGCCAGCAGTTTCGGAGTGTTGGAGACCCAGTACTTC. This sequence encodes CASSFGVLETQYF. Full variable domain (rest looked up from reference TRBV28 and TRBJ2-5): DVKVTQSSRYLVKRTGEKVFLECVQDMDHENMFWYRQDPGLGLRLIYFSYDVKMKEKGDIPEGYSVSREKKERFSLILESASTNQTSMYLCASSFGVLETQYFGPGTRLLVL.

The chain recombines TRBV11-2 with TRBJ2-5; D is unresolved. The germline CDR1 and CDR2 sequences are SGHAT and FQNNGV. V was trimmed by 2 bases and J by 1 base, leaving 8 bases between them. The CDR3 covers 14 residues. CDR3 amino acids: CASSLLTSQETQYF. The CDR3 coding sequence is TGTGCCAGCAGCTTACTCACTTCCCAAGAGACCCAGTACTTC.

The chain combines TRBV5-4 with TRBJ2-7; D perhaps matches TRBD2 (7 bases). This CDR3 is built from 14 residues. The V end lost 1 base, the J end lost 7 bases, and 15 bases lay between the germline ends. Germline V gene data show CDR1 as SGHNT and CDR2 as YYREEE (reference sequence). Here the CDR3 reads CASSLYGGGGEQYF. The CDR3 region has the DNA TGTGCCAGCAGCTTGTACGGGGGAGGGGGTGAGCAGTACTTC.

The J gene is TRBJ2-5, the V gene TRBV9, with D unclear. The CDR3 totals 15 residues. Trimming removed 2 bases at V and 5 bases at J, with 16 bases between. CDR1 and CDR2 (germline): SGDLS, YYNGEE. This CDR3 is CASSVGPETLETQYF. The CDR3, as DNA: TGTGCCAGCAGCGTTGGGCCTGAGACACTGGAGACCCAGTACTTC.

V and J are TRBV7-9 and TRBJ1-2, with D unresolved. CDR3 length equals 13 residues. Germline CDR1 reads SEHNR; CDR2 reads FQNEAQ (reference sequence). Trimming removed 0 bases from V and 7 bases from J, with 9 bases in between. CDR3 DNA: TGTGCCAGCAGCTTAGCGGTCCAGTTTGGCTACACCTTC. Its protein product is CASSLAVQFGYTF.

CDR3 in amino acids: CASSIDGADYMNTEAFF. As DNA, the CDR3 is TGTGCCAGTAGTATAGATGGGGCGGACTACATGAACACTGAAGCTTTCTTT. This rearrangement joins TRBV19 to TRBJ1-1, with D maybe TRBD1 (5 bases). Germline CDR1 reads LNHDA; CDR2 reads SQIVND (reference sequence). The CDR3 extends over 17 amino acids. The V gene lost 0 bases and the J gene lost 0 bases, with 14 bases spanning the gap.

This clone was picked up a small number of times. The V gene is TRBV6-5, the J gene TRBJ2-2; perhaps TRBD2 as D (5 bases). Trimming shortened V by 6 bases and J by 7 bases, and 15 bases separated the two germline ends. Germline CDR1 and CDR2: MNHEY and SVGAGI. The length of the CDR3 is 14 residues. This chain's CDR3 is CASSVSRGGGELFF. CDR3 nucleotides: TGTGCCAGCAGCGTATCCCGGGGTGGCGGGGAGCTGTTTTTT.

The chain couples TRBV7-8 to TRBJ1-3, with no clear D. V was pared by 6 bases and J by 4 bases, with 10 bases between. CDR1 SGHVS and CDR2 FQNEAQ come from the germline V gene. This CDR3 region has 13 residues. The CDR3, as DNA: TGTGCCAGCAGACCCCCTCAGGGAAACACCATATATTTT. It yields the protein CASRPPQGNTIYF.

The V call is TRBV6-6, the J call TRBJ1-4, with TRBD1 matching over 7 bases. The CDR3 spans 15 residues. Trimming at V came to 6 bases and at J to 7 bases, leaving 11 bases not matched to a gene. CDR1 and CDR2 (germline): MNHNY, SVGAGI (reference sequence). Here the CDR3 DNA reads TGTGCCAGCAGCCTTCGACAGGGAGGAGGTGAAAAACTGTTTTTT. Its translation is CASSLRQGGGEKLFF.

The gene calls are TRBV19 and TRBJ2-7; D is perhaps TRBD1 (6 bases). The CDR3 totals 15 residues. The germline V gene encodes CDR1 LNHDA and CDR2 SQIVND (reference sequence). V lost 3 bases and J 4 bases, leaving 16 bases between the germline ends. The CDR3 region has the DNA TGTGCCAGTAGTATGGACCGGGACATTTGGTACGAGCAGTACTTC. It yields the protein CASSMDRDIWYEQYF. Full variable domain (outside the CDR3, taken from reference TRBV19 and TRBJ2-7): DGGITQSPKYLFRKEGQNVTLSCEQNLNHDAMYWYRQDPGQGLRLIYYSQIVNDFQKGDIAEGYSVSREKKESFPLTVTSAQKNPTAFYLCASSMDRDIWYEQYFGPGTRLTVT.

CDR3 nucleotides: TGTGCCAGCAGCCTAGGACAGGGAGGACACTACGAGCAGTACTTC. Translating it yields CASSLGQGGHYEQYF. The gene calls are TRBV5-4 and TRBJ2-7, with 8 bases aligning to TRBD1. Germline V CDR1 and CDR2: SGHNT, YYREEE (reference sequence). Losses at the gene ends were 4 bases for V and 3 bases for J; bases not matched to a gene: 9. CDR3 length: 15 residues.

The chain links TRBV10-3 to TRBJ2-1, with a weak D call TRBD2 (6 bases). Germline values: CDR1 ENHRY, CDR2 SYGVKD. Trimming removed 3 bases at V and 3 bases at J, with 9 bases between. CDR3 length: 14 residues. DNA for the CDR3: TGTGCCATCAGTGACCAGCGGGTCTACAATGAGCAGTTCTTC. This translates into CAISDQRVYNEQFF.

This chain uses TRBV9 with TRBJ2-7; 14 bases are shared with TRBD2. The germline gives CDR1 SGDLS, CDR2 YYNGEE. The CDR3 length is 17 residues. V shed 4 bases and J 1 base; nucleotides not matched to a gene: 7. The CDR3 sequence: CASSPRLAGGLSYEQYF. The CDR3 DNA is TGTGCCAGCAGCCCCCGACTAGCGGGAGGGCTGTCCTACGAGCAGTACTTC.

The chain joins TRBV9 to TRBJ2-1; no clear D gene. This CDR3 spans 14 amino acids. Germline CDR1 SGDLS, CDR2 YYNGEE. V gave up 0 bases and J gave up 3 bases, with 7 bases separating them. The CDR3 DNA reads TGTGCCAGCAGCGTAGGCAGACTCTACAATGAGCAGTTCTTC. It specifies CASSVGRLYNEQFF. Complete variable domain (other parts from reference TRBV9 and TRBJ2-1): DSGVTQTPKHLITATGQRVTLRCSPRSGDLSVYWYQQSLDQGLQFLIQYYNGEERAKGNILERFSAQQFPDLHSELNLSSLELGDSALYFCASSVGRLYNEQFFGPGTRLTVL.

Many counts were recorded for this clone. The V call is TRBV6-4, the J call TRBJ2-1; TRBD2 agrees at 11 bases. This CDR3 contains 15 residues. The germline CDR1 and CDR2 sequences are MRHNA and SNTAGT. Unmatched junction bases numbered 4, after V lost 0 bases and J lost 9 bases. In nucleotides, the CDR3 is TGTGCCAGCAGTGACTCTAGCGGGGGGGCCAGTGAGCAGTTCTTC. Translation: CASSDSSGGASEQFF.

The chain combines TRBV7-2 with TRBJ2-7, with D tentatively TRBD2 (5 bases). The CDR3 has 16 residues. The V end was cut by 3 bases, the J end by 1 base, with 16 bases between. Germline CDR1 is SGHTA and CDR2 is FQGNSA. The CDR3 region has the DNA TGTGCCAGCAGCTTCCCACGCGGGCAAGCGTCCTACGAGCAGTACTTC. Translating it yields CASSFPRGQASYEQYF.

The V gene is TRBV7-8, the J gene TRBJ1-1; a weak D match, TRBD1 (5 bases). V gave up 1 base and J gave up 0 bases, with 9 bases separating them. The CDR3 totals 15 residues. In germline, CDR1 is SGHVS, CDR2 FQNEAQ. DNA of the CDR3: TGTGCCAGCAGCTTAGTCGGGACTCTGAACACTGAAGCTTTCTTT. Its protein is CASSLVGTLNTEAFF. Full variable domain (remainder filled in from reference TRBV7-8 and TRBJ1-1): GAGVSQSPRYKVAKRGQDVALRCDPISGHVSLFWYQQALGQGPEFLTYFQNEAQLDKSGLPSDRFFAERPEGSVSTLKIQRTQQEDSAVYLCASSLVGTLNTEAFFGQGTRLTVV.

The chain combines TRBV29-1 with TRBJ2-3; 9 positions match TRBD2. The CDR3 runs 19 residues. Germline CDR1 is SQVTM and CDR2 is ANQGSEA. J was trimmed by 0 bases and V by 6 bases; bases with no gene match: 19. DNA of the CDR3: TGCAGCGTCCGTTTTGGAGTAGCGGGGGAGGGAGGGAGCACAGATACGCAGTATTTT. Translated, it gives CSVRFGVAGEGGSTDTQYF.

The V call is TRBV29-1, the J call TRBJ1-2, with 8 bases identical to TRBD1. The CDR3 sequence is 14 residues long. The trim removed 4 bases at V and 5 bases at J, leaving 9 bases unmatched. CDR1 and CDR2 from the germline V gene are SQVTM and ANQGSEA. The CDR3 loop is CSVGGQGAQYGYTF. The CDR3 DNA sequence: TGCAGCGTTGGGGGCCAGGGGGCGCAGTATGGCTACACCTTC.

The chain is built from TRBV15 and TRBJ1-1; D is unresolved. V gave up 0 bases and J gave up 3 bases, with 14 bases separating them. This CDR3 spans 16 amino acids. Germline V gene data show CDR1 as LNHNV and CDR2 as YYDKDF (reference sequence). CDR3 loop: CATSRDSAETYTEAFF. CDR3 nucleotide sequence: TGTGCCACCAGCAGAGATTCGGCGGAAACCTACACTGAAGCTTTCTTT.

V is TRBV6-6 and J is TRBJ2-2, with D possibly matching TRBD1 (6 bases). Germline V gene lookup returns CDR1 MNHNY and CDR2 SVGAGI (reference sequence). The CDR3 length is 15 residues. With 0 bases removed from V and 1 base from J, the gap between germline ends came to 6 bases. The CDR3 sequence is CASSYSTGNTGELFF. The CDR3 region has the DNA TGTGCCAGCAGTTACTCGACAGGGAACACCGGGGAGCTGTTTTTT.